This T cell receptor beta chain originates from a study of cytomegalovirus exposure and HLA in healthy donors. Regarding this clone: What it recognizes is unknown.

The study's findings and limits: A later analysis found common viral pathogens apparently linked to several of the most significant clusters.

Researchers ran the PCR with 60 Vbeta and 13 Jbeta primers. Profiled with immunoSEQ multiplex PCR; TCRdb holds only in-frame clones, not every one. The sample holds about 130,000 clones; over 70% are singletons and the top ten take approximately 1.3%. The ends lost 1 base at V and 7 bases at J; junction bases unmatched: 8. The CDR3 is 16 amino acids. Germline V gene sequence: CDR1 MNHEY, CDR2 SMNVEV (reference sequence). The chain combines TRBV27 with TRBJ1-5; 9 bases map to TRBD1. The clonotype was recovered from a female donor in good health and CMV-seronegative. Sequenced sample: PBMCs. The DNA of the CDR3 is TGTGCCAGCAGTTTATTGGGGGACAGGGTGACGCAGCCCCAGCATTTT. Its protein product is CASSLLGDRVTQPQHF.